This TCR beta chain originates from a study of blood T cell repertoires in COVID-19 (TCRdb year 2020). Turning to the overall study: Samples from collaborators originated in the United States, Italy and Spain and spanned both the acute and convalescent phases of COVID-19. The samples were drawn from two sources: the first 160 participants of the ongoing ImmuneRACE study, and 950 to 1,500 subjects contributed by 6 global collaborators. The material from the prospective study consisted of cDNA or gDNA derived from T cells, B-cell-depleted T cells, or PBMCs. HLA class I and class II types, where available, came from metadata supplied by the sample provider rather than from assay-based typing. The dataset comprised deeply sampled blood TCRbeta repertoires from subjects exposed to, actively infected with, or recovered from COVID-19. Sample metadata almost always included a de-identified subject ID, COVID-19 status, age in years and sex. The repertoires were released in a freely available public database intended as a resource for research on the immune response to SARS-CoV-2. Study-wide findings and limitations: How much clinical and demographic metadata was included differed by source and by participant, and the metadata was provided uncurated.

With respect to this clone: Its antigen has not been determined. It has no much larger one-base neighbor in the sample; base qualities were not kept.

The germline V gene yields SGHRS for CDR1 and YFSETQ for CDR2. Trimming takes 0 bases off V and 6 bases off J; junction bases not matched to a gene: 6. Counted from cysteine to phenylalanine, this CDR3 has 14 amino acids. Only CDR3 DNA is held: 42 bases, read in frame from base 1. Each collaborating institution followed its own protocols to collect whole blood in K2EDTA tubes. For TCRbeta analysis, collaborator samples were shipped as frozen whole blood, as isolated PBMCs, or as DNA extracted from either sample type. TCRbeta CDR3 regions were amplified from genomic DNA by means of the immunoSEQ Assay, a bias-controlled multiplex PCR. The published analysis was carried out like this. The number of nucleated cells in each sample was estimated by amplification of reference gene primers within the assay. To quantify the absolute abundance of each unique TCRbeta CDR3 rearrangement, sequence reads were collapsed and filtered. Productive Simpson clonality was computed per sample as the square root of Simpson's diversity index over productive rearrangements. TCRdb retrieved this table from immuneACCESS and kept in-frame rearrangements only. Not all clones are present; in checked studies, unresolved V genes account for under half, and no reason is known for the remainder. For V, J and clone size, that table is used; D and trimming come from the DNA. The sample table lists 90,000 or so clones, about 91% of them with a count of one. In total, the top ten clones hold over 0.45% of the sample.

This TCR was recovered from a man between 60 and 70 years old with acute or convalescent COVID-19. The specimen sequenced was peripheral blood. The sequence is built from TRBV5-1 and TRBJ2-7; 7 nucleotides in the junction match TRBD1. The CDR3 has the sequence CASSLGQGLGEQYF. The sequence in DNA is TGCGCCAGCAGCTTGGGACAGGGTCTGGGCGAGCAGTACTTC.